The text below deals with one T cell receptor (beta chain). What antigen it recognizes has not been identified. Per-nucleotide qualities are absent, and no much larger clonotype sits a single base away. Library creation used the immunoSEQ multiplex PCR assay. TCRdb re-hosts the immuneACCESS table, in-frame sequences only. Its copies lack some clones; in the studies checked, an unresolved V gene accounts for under half of them, and the cause for the rest is not known. For this sample the table gives fewer than 50,000 clones, of which more than 75% were detected only once. 0.6% to 0.8% of the sample goes to the ten largest clones. Based on the germline V gene (reference sequence), the CDR1 and CDR2 sequences are LNHDA and SQIVND. The junction shows trimming of 6 bases on V and 10 bases on J, plus 19 bases between the germline ends. The CDR3 runs 15 amino acids, cysteine and phenylalanine included. Only the CDR3 portion is preserved as DNA: 45 bases, with reading frame beginning at the first base.

These data originate in a study of T cell changes during pregnancy in multiple sclerosis (dated by TCRdb to the late 2010s). Some background on the complete study: The study examined how the T cell repertoire changed over the course of pregnancy in women with multiple sclerosis.

The sequence is built from TRBV19 and TRBJ1-6; the D gene identity is not certain. This receptor was identified in a female donor in good health, enrolled as a control in a pregnancy study. This specimen consisted of CD4+ T cells from peripheral blood mononuclear cells, obtained in the second trimester of pregnancy. The sequence in DNA is TGTGCCAGTAGACCCGTCGACATAACCCGATCACCCCTCCACTTT. It codes for CASRPVDITRSPLHF. Full variable domain (CDR3 extended with the reference TRBV19 and TRBJ1-6 proteins): DGGITQSPKYLFRKEGQNVTLSCEQNLNHDAMYWYRQDPGQGLRLIYYSQIVNDFQKGDIAEGYSVSREKKESFPLTVTSAQKNPTAFYLCASRPVDITRSPLHFGNGTRLTVT.